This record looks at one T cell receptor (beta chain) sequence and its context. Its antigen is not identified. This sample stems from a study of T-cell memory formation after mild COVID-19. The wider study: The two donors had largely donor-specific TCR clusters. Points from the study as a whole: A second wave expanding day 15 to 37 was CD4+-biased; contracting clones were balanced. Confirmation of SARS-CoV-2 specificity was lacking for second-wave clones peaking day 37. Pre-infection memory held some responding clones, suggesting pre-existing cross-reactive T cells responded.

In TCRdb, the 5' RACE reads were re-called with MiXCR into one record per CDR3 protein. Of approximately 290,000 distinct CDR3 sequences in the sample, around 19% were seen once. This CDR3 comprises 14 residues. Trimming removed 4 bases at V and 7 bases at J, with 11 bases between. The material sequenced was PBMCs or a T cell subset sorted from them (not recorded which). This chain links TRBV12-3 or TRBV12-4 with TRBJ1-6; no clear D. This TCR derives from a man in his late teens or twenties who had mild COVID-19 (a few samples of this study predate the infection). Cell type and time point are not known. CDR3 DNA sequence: TGTGCCAGCAGTTCGGACCGCCCAAATTCACCCCTCCACTTT. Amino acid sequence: CASSSDRPNSPLHF.